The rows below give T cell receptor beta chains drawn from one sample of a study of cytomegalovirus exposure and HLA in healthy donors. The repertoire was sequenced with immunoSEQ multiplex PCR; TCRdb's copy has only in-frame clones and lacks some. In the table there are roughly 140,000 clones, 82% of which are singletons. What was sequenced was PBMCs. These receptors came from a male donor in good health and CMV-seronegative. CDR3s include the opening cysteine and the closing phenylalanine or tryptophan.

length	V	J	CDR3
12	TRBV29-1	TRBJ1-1	CSVLGMGTEAFF
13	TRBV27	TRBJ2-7	CASSYGETYEQYF
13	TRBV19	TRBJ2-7	CASSPGVLHEQYF
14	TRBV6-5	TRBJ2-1	CASSYTSGRNEQFF
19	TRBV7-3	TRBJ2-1	CASSDLSRNVLLENNEQFF
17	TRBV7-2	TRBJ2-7	CASSLGGTSGRWSEQYF
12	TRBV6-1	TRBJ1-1	CASSEATGEAFF
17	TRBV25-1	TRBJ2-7	CASSEVSLASGSFEQYF
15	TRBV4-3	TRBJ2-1	CASSRGDSQYNEQFF
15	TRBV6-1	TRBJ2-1	CASSAQYPSYNEQFF
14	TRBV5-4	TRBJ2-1	CASSLTSGSDEQFF
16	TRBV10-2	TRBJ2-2	CASSEGPSGIAGELFF
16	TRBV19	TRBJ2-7	CASSIDQRTGRSEQYF
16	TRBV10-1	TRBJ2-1	CASSGFMAASYNEQFF
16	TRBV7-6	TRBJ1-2	CASSPQRVGPIGGYTF
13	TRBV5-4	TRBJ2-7	CVFSGVFSYEQYF
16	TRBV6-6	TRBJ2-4	CATLPEAGLAKNIQYF
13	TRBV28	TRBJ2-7	CASTARVSYEQYF
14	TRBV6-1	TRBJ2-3	CASRSGVETDTQYF
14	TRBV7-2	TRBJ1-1	CASSLSGTTAEAFF
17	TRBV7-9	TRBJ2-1	CASSLIAGVTSYNEQFF
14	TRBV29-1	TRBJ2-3	CSVRRGESTDTQYF
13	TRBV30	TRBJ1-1	CAWSQGGNTEAFF
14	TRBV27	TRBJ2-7	CASSTTAATYEQYF
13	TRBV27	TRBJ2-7	CASSSGRSNEQYF
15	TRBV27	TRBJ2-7	CASSLVARTFYEQYF
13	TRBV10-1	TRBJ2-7	CASSESGTYEQYF
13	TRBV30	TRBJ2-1	CAWSWLAYNEQFF
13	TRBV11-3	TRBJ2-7	CASSPGSSGEQYF
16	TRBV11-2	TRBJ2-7	CASSPRFVGTRYEQYF
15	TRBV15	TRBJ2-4	CATSRGGLAKNIQYF
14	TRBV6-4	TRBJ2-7	CASSVSAGVYEQYF
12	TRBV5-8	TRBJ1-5	CASSTRAQPQHF
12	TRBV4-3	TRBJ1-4	CASSPPGEKLFF
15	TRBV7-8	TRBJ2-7	CASSGHRGLSYEQYF
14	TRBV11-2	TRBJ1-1	CASSLGTGFQEAFF
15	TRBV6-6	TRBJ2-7	CASSYERAGAGEQYF
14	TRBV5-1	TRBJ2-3	CASRDFAGTDTQYF
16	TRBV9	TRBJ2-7	CASSDRPGLGIREQYF
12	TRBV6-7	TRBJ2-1	CASSYSDRGQFF
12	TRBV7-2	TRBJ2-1	CASSFNQNEQFF
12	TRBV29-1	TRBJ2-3	CSVEIYTDTQYF
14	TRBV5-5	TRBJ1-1	CASSPGPGDTEAFF
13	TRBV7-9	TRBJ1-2	CASSPQPKNGYTF
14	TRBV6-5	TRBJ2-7	CASSYLAGPYEQYF
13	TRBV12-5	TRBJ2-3	CASGLFSGDTQYF
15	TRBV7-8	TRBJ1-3	CASSLARGSGNTIYF
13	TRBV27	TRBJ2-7	CASGDRGGDEQYF